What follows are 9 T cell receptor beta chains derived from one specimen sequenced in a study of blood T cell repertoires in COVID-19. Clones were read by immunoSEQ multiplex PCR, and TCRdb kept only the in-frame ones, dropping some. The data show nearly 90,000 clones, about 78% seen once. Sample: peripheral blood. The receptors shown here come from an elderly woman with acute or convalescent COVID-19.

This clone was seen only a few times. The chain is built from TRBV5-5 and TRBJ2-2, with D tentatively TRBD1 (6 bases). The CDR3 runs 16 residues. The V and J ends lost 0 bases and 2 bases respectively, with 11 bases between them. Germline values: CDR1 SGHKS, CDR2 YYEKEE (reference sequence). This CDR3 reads CASSLDGGPNTGELFF. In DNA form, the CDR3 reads TGTGCCAGCAGCTTGGATGGGGGCCCAAACACCGGGGAGCTGTTTTTT.

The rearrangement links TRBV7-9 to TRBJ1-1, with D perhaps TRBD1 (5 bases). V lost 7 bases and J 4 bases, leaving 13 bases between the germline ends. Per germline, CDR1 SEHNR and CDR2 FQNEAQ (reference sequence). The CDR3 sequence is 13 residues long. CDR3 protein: CASKTAILTEAFF. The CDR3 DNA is TGTGCCAGCAAGACAGCGATACTCACTGAAGCTTTCTTT.

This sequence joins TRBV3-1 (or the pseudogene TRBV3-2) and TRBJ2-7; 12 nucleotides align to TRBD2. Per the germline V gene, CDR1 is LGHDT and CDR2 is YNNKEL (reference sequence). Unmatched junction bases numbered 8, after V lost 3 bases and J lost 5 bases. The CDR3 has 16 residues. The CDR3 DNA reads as TGTGCCAGCAGCCACCCCGGACTAGCGGGGTACCACGAGCAGTACTTC. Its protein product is CASSHPGLAGYHEQYF.

The CDR3 nucleotides are TGTGCCAGCAGCTTAATTAGGGGGACTGAAGCTTTCTTT. It codes for CASSLIRGTEAFF. V is TRBV7-9 and J is TRBJ1-1, with D perhaps TRBD1 (6 bases). CDR3 size: 13 residues. V lost 2 bases, J lost 5 bases, and 9 bases lay in between. The V gene's germline CDR1 is SEHNR and CDR2 FQNEAQ (reference sequence).

Here the CDR3 DNA reads TGTGCCAGCTCACCAAGGCTAACAGGGTCAGATACGCAGTATTTT. Residues: CASSPRLTGSDTQYF. This sequence joins TRBV18 and TRBJ2-3, with a tentative D call TRBD1 (6 bases). Germline loops: CDR1 KGHSH, CDR2 LQKENI. This CDR3 has 15 amino acids. V shed 2 bases and J shed 4 bases, with 13 bases lying between them.

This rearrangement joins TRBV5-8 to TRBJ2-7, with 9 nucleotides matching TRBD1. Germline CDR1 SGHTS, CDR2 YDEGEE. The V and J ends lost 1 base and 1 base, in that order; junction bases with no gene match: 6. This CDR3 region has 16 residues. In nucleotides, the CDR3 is TGTGCCAGCAGCTTGTATCCGGGACAGGGATCCTACGAGCAGTACTTC. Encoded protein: CASSLYPGQGSYEQYF.

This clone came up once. For the CDR3, the DNA is TGCAGCGCCAGCACGGGACAGCCTTTCGGGCAGTACTTC. Protein sequence: CSASTGQPFGQYF. The chain employs TRBV29-1 and TRBJ2-7, with 7 bases matching TRBD1. The length of the CDR3 is 13 residues. The J segment lost 9 bases and the V segment lost 7 bases, leaving 15 bases of the junction unmatched. Germline assignment: CDR1 SQVTM and CDR2 ANQGSEA.

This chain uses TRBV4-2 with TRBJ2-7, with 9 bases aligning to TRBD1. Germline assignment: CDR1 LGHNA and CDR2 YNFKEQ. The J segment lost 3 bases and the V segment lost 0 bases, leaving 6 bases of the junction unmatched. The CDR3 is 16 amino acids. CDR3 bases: TGTGCCAGCAGCCAAGATGGAACGGGACAGGGCTACGAGCAGTACTTC. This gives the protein CASSQDGTGQGYEQYF.

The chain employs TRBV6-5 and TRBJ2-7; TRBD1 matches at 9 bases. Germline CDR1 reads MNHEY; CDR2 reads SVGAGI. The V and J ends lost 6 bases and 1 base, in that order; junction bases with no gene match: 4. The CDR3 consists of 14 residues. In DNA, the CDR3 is TGTGCCAGCAGCCGCGGGACAGGGTCCTACGAGCAGTACTTC. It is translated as CASSRGTGSYEQYF.